This record covers a single T cell receptor beta chain. The antigen is unknown. Sequencing of TCR beta, carried out with a high-throughput approach, was applied to CD8+ and CD4+ T cells from the blood. Negative isolation yielded the CD8+ and CD4+ T cells, while FACS enriched the TEMRA cells. The data originate from a study of CD8 T cells in Susac syndrome. Study-wide results and caveats: The relatively small number of individuals in the TCR sequencing and HLA analysis was acknowledged by the study.

RNA was extracted with the RNeasy kit, and a quantity of about 0.45 to 1 ug was reverse transcribed using random hexamers. MiXCR, run by TCRdb on the immunoSEQ multiplex PCR reads, gives a single entry per CDR3 protein. The sample lists 150,000 to 200,000 distinct CDR3 sequences; 90% to 96% were seen once. Between the trimmed V and J ends, which lost 3 bases and 5 bases, there was a span of 7 bases. The CDR3 extends over 12 amino acids. Per germline, CDR1 KGHSH and CDR2 LQKENI. The chain joins TRBV18 to TRBJ2-5; D is unclear. The material sequenced was CD4+ T cells from PBMCs. The source is a human donor with multiple sclerosis. CDR3 amino acids: CASSPQAETQYF. CDR3 coding DNA: TGTGCCAGCTCACCGCAGGCGGAGACCCAGTACTTC.